Below, 3 T cell receptor beta chains from the same sample are listed, as sequenced in a study of shared clonotypes between healthy human individuals. Repertoires were generated with immunoSEQ multiplex PCR, while TCRdb's copy carries only in-frame clones and drops some. Among about 980,000 clones listed, approximately 80% were seen once. The sample consisted of memory CD4+ T cells sorted from blood. The subset denotes: CD45RA-negative fraction. Receptors originate from a young man in good health.

V gene TRBV18 combines with J gene TRBJ2-2; D may be TRBD2 (5 bases). Per the germline V gene, CDR1 is KGHSH and CDR2 is LQKENI. Trimming shortened V by 5 bases and J by 7 bases, and 14 bases separated the two germline ends. The CDR3 is 14 amino acids. CDR3 amino acids: CASSSGNFGGELFF. The DNA for the CDR3 is TGTGCCAGCTCATCCGGGAATTTCGGCGGGGAGCTGTTTTTT.

This clone was counted a few times. CDR3 nucleotides: TGTGCCAGCAGCTTAGTACAACAAGAGACCCAGTACTTC. It encodes CASSLVQQETQYF. V usage is TRBV7-6 and J usage is TRBJ2-5; the D is unclear. The CDR3 totals 13 residues. V dropped 1 base and J dropped 2 bases, with 5 bases sitting between them. CDR1 and CDR2 from the germline V gene are SGHVS and FNYEAQ.

The gene calls are TRBV11-2 and TRBJ1-4; D is unresolved. From germline, CDR1 is SGHAT and CDR2 FQNNGV. Trimming removed 1 base at V and 8 bases at J, with 17 bases between. The CDR3 sequence is 16 residues long. The CDR3: CASSLGGGVGEEKLFF. The CDR3 coding sequence is TGTGCCAGCAGCTTAGGGGGTGGGGTGGGAGAAGAAAAACTGTTTTTT.